This passage covers 15 T cell receptor beta chains from one sample sequenced in a study of T cell repertoires in cytomegalovirus infection (dated by TCRdb to the late 2010s). The sequencing machine was an Illumina HiSeq 1500. TCRdb reworked the public reads: Q25 trimming with fastp, MiXCR clone assembly, productive beta chains retained. Merged by CDR3 protein, the rows form single entries marked with the most common genes and DNA. Present in this sample are about 100,000 distinct CDR3 sequences, more than 15% of which were seen just once. The ten biggest clones cover less than 10% of the sample. Sequencing input: PBMCs. These receptors were taken from a human donor in good health (CMV status not recorded). Some clones in this sample may be carry-over from other donors' samples.

This clonotype was recorded once. A much bigger clone sits one base away, suggesting this may be a read error. J is TRBJ1-2 and V is TRBV6-6, with 8 bases that match TRBD1. The CDR3 has 16 amino acids. In germline, CDR1 is MNHNY, CDR2 SVGAGI (reference sequence). As DNA, the CDR3 is TGTACCAGCAGTTACACCGGGACAGGCGGTAACTATGGCTACACCTTC. This translates into CTSSYTGTGGNYGYTF.

This clonotype has ten or more counts. V usage is TRBV20-1 and J usage is TRBJ2-5; the match to TRBD1 covers 8 bases. The germline CDR1 and CDR2 sequences are DFQATT and SNEGSKA (reference sequence). J lost 5 bases, V lost 0 bases, and 8 bases had no gene match. The CDR3 runs to 15 residues. The CDR3 nucleotides read TGCAGTGCTAGAGATCCCGCAGGGGGCTCGGAGACCCAGTACTTC. Amino acids: CSARDPAGGSETQYF.

The table lists this clonotype with many counts. The chain employs TRBV11-2 and TRBJ1-5; D is uncertain. The CDR3 contains 13 residues. Germline-derived CDR1 and CDR2 are SGHAT and FQNNGV. V was shortened by 3 bases and J by 5 bases, with 8 bases between the two germline ends. The CDR3 nucleotides are TGTGCCAGCAGCTTGGAAGTGCATCAGCCCCAGCATTTT. Translated, it gives CASSLEVHQPQHF.

This sequence joins TRBV7-8 and TRBJ2-5, with D uncertain. CDR1 is SGHVS, CDR2 FQNEAQ, per germline. Deletions cut 0 bases from V and 1 base from J, with 15 bases between. This CDR3 has 17 amino acids. The CDR3 reads CASSLAYSHGVQETQYF. The CDR3 coding sequence is TGTGCCAGCAGCTTAGCATATAGCCACGGAGTCCAAGAGACCCAGTACTTC.

This chain joins TRBV7-2 and TRBJ2-7; D ambiguous. CDR1 and CDR2 (germline): SGHTA, FQGNSA. This CDR3 is built from 13 residues. Trimming pared 5 bases from V and 10 bases from J, leaving 18 bases between. DNA of the CDR3: TGTGCCAGCAGCCCGTATCCCCAGGCCGATCAGTACTTC. Protein sequence: CASSPYPQADQYF.

The table lists this clonotype with many counts. In DNA, the CDR3 is TGTGCCAGCAGCTCTCAGGACCCCCGCACAGATACGCAGTATTTT. Its translation is CASSSQDPRTDTQYF. This chain links TRBV7-9 with TRBJ2-3; no clear D gene. The CDR3 runs 15 residues. Per germline, CDR1 SEHNR and CDR2 FQNEAQ (reference sequence). The germline V and J ends were trimmed by 4 bases and 1 base, with 12 bases remaining between them.

This rearrangement joins TRBV6-5 to TRBJ1-4; 7 bases fit TRBD1. V lost 0 bases to trimming and J lost 3 bases; unmatched junction nucleotides: 4. The CDR3 spans 16 residues. Per germline, CDR1 MNHEY and CDR2 SVGAGI. As DNA, the CDR3 is TGTGCCAGCAGTTACTCCCAGGGGGGGTCTAATGAAAAACTGTTTTTT. Its protein product is CASSYSQGGSNEKLFF.

This clonotype has ten or more counts. V is TRBV2 and J is TRBJ2-7, with 11 bases that match TRBD2. The trim removed 3 bases at V and 3 bases at J, leaving 1 base unmatched. This CDR3 region has 14 residues. Germline V CDR1 and CDR2: SNHLY, FYNNEI. In DNA form, the CDR3 reads TGTGCCAGCAGTGAGCTAGCGGGGGGCTACGAGCAGTACTTC. Translation gives CASSELAGGYEQYF.

This clonotype was observed a handful of times. The V and J genes are TRBV6-5 and TRBJ2-1; weak D call: TRBD2 (10 bases). The germline gives CDR1 MNHEY, CDR2 SVGAGI. The V end was cut by 6 bases, the J end by 4 bases, with 28 bases between. The CDR3 has 19 amino acids. The CDR3 protein is CASSPGDRVTSGAYNEQFF. CDR3 nucleotides: TGTGCCAGCAGCCCCGGGGACAGGGTAACTAGCGGGGCTTACAATGAGCAGTTCTTC.

The genes are TRBV28 and TRBJ1-6, with 7 bases matching TRBD1. V shed 6 bases, J shed 10 bases, and the junction held 9 bases outside the gene matches. Per the germline V gene, CDR1 is MDHEN and CDR2 is SYDVKM. The CDR3 sequence is 14 residues long. The CDR3 here is CASRGGTAFSPLHF. In nucleotides, the CDR3 is TGTGCCAGCAGGGGAGGGACAGCATTCTCACCCCTCCACTTT.

This clonotype came up many times. The V and J genes are TRBV7-9 and TRBJ1-3, with 10 nucleotides matching TRBD1. V lost 5 bases and J lost 0; bases outside the gene matches: 13. This CDR3 is built from 19 residues. Germline V gives CDR1 SEHNR, CDR2 FQNEAQ (reference sequence). The CDR3 region is CASSILTGGSFSSGNTIYF. The CDR3 coding sequence is TGTGCCAGCAGCATACTGACAGGGGGCTCTTTTAGCTCTGGAAACACCATATATTTT. Based on the CDR3 plus reference TRBV7-9 and TRBJ1-3, the full variable domain is DTGVSQNPRHKITKRGQNVTFRCDPISEHNRLYWYRQTLGQGPEFLTYFQNEAQLEKSRLLSDRFSAERPKGSFSTLEIQRTEQGDSAMYLCASSILTGGSFSSGNTIYFGEGSWLTVV.

This chain connects TRBV12-3 or TRBV12-4 to TRBJ1-2; D ambiguous. CDR3 size: 11 residues. Trimming took off 3 bases at V and 7 bases at J, with 6 bases between the two ends. CDR3 region: CASSFTSGYTF. The CDR3 DNA reads TGTGCCAGCAGTTTTACGTCTGGCTACACCTTC.

As for this clonotype: The junction departs from the called germline gene at one end, perhaps through a read error. The chain uses TRBV20-1 and TRBJ1-2, with D unresolved. The CDR3 runs to 14 residues. Germline V gene lookup returns CDR1 DFQATT and CDR2 SNEGSKA (reference sequence). The CDR3 sequence: CSARSTGANYCYTF. CDR3 nucleotide sequence: TGCAGTGCTAGGAGCACGGGAGCTAACTATTGCTACACCTTC.

The gene calls are TRBV18 and TRBJ1-2; no clear D gene. The CDR3 consists of 12 residues. Per the germline V gene, CDR1 is KGHSH and CDR2 is LQKENI. Trimming took 5 bases from V and 2 from J, leaving 6 bases between them. This CDR3 reads CASSGMNYGYTF. DNA of the CDR3: TGTGCCAGCTCAGGAATGAACTATGGCTACACCTTC.

There are many counts of this clonotype. V and J are TRBV7-8 and TRBJ2-3; D tentatively fits TRBD1 or TRBD2 (5 bases each). The CDR3 sequence is 14 residues long. Trimming took off 3 bases at V and 3 bases at J, with 10 bases between the two ends. Germline lookup yields CDR1 SGHVS and CDR2 FQNEAQ. The CDR3 region has the DNA TGTGCCAGCAGCTTGGGACCGTCGACAGATACGCAGTATTTT. This encodes CASSLGPSTDTQYF.